This entry lists 17 T cell receptor beta chains sequenced from one sample in a study of T cell changes during pregnancy in multiple sclerosis. Only in-frame clones appear in the TCRdb table, and some are missing; sequencing was by immunoSEQ multiplex PCR. The table has 30,000 or so clones, approximately 89% seen once. The sample in question was CD4+ T cells from peripheral blood mononuclear cells, obtained in the second trimester of pregnancy. The receptors were sampled from a female donor with multiple sclerosis, enrolled in a pregnancy study.

The J gene is TRBJ1-1, the V gene TRBV29-1; 9 bases match TRBD1. This CDR3 contains 14 residues. From germline, CDR1 is SQVTM and CDR2 ANQGSEA. V gave up 5 bases and J gave up 5 bases; unmatched junction bases: 9. CDR3 DNA sequence: TGCAGCGTTTCGTCGGACAGGGGTGGGACTGAAGCTTTCTTT. Protein: CSVSSDRGGTEAFF.

The V gene is TRBV5-1, the J gene TRBJ2-5, with 8 bases aligning to TRBD2. The CDR3 extends over 14 amino acids. V lost 5 bases, J lost 2 bases, and 5 bases stayed unmatched. Germline values: CDR1 SGHRS, CDR2 YFSETQ. DNA of the CDR3: TGCGCCAGCAGAGCGGGGGCGGGTCAAGAGACCCAGTACTTC. It yields the protein CASRAGAGQETQYF.

The V gene is TRBV29-1, the J gene TRBJ1-2; the match to TRBD1 covers 9 bases. Germline CDR1 and CDR2: SQVTM and ANQGSEA. The CDR3 covers 14 residues. The V gene end was trimmed by 3 bases and the J gene end by 4 bases; junction bases not matched to a gene: 6. The CDR3 protein is CSVDDRGGLYGYTF. CDR3 bases: TGCAGCGTTGACGACAGGGGGGGCCTCTATGGCTACACCTTC.

In DNA form, the CDR3 reads TGTGCCAGCAGTGAACTCCCCCCAGGGATGTCCGATCAGCCCCAGCATTTT. Residues: CASSELPPGMSDQPQHF. The chain carries TRBV6-1 and TRBJ1-5; D might be TRBD1 (5 bases). The CDR3 sequence is 17 residues long. Deletions cut 2 bases from V and 5 bases from J, with 19 bases between. Germline CDR1 reads MNHNS; CDR2 reads SASEGT.

This clone was detected a few times. The chain uses TRBV4-1 and TRBJ1-5; no clear D gene. Germline V gene lookup returns CDR1 MGHRA and CDR2 YSYEKL. The V end lost 0 bases, the J end lost 2 bases, and 5 bases lay between the germline ends. This CDR3 region has 14 residues. The CDR3 loop is CASSQDGGNQPQHF. The CDR3, as DNA: TGCGCCAGCAGCCAAGATGGAGGCAATCAGCCCCAGCATTTT.

The gene calls are TRBV4-3 and TRBJ2-2; D is possibly TRBD1 (5 bases). The CDR3 is 16 residues long. Trimming pared 0 bases from V and 6 bases from J, leaving 14 bases between. CDR1 is LGHNA and CDR2 is YSLEER in the germline V gene. The CDR3 nucleotides read TGCGCCAGCAGCCAAGATCACAGGCAGGTCGCCGGGGAGCTGTTTTTT. Translating gives CASSQDHRQVAGELFF.

This chain links TRBV15 with TRBJ1-2, with D tentatively TRBD1 (5 bases). Germline V lookup: CDR1 LNHNV, CDR2 YYDKDF (reference sequence). The V and J ends lost 5 bases and 3 bases respectively, with 19 bases between them. This CDR3 contains 16 residues. CDR3 protein: CATSPTQAQDYYGYTF. The CDR3 DNA reads as TGTGCCACCAGCCCGACCCAAGCACAGGATTACTATGGCTACACCTTC.

Written as DNA, the CDR3 is TGTGCCAGCAGTGAATTAGCAGGACAGGGCGCCGGGGAGCTGTTTTTT. Protein sequence: CASSELAGQGAGELFF. The rearrangement joins TRBV2 to TRBJ2-2, with 8 bases lining up with TRBD1. The CDR3 runs to 16 residues. J gave up 6 bases and V 2 bases, and 8 bases lay outside the gene matches. Germline CDR1 is SNHLY and CDR2 is FYNNEI.

On this clone itself: At one of its ends the junction is not consistent with the germline gene, which may arise from a read error. The genes are TRBV19 and TRBJ1-1; TRBD1 agrees at 7 bases. CDR1 is LNHDA, CDR2 SQIVND, per germline (reference sequence). The CDR3 is made up of 13 amino acids. The DNA of the CDR3 is TGTGCCAGTAGTATTGGAGGGGGCACTGAAGCTTCCTTT. It is translated as CASSIGGGTEASF.

This chain connects TRBV4-3 to TRBJ2-3; TRBD1 matches at 7 bases. This CDR3 has 14 amino acids. CDR1 and CDR2 (germline): LGHNA, YSLEER. The V segment lost 4 bases and the J segment 6 bases; nucleotides outside the gene matches: 7. In DNA, the CDR3 is TGCGCCAGCAGCCTGGGGACAGACCGGGATACGCAGTATTTT. It yields the protein CASSLGTDRDTQYF.

The V gene is TRBV28, the J gene TRBJ2-1; D unresolved. The CDR3 is made up of 12 amino acids. Trimming cost V 5 bases and J 4 bases, with 6 bases left between them. CDR1 and CDR2 from the germline V gene are MDHEN and SYDVKM. CDR3 coding DNA: TGTGCCAGCAGTATCCCATACAATGAGCAGTTCTTC. Residues: CASSIPYNEQFF.

The genes are TRBV25-1 and TRBJ2-5; 9 positions match TRBD1. Germline V gives CDR1 MGHDK, CDR2 SYGVNS. With 6 bases clipped from V and 1 base from J, the junction kept 9 bases outside the gene matches. This CDR3 region has 16 residues. This CDR3 is CASRSAGTGFQETQYF. CDR3 sequence (DNA): TGTGCCAGCAGGTCCGCCGGGACAGGGTTCCAAGAGACCCAGTACTTC.

The chain is built from TRBV30 and TRBJ2-3; 9 bases align to TRBD2. The ends lost 1 base at V and 4 bases at J; junction bases unmatched: 15. CDR3 length: 18 residues. The germline gives CDR1 GTSNPN, CDR2 SVGIG (reference sequence). The DNA for the CDR3 is TGTGCCTGGAGTGCTTTCGGTAGCGGGGGCCCCGCCCCAGATACGCAGTATTTT. Protein product: CAWSAFGSGGPAPDTQYF.

J is TRBJ1-3 and V is TRBV18; no clear D. In germline, CDR1 is KGHSH, CDR2 LQKENI. Trimming removed 0 bases at V and 0 bases at J, with 9 bases between. The CDR3 is 16 residues long. CDR3 DNA: TGTGCCAGCTCACCACCCGCGCGGAGCTCTGGAAACACCATATATTTT. It is translated as CASSPPARSSGNTIYF.

The chain carries TRBV6-1 and TRBJ1-1; D is possibly TRBD1 (5 bases). The ends were cut back, 2 bases at V and 10 bases at J, with 17 bases in the middle. Germline CDR1 is MNHNS and CDR2 is SASEGT. The CDR3 extends over 14 amino acids. The CDR3 here is CASSESSTWGRAFF. CDR3 DNA: TGTGCCAGCAGTGAATCGTCTACTTGGGGCAGAGCTTTCTTT.

The CDR3 nucleotides are TGCGCCAGCAGCGCTTTAACAGGGGGCACTGAAGCTTTCTTT. It yields the protein CASSALTGGTEAFF. The J gene is TRBJ1-1, the V gene TRBV5-1, with 8 bases that match TRBD1. The CDR3 is made up of 14 amino acids. Germline lookup yields CDR1 SGHRS and CDR2 YFSETQ. V lost 4 bases, J lost 4 bases, and 6 bases stayed unmatched. The variable domain in full, with the rest retrieved from reference TRBV5-1 and TRBJ1-1, is KAGVTQTPRYLIKTRGQQVTLSCSPISGHRSVSWYQQTPGQGLQFLFEYFSETQRNKGNFPGRFSGRQFSNSRSEMNVSTLELGDSALYLCASSALTGGTEAFFGQGTRLTVV.

In this sample, this clone turned up a few times. V is TRBV4-1 and J is TRBJ2-7; TRBD1 agrees at 10 bases. Trimming at V came to 4 bases and at J to 2 bases, leaving 17 bases not matched to a gene. The length of the CDR3 is 19 residues. The germline V gene has CDR1 MGHRA and CDR2 YSYEKL. The chain's CDR3 is CASSPLPRTGGGSPYEQYF. The CDR3, as DNA: TGCGCCAGCAGCCCCCTCCCGAGGACAGGGGGAGGGAGTCCCTACGAGCAGTACTTC.